This is a list of T cell receptor beta chains from one sample in a study of cytomegalovirus exposure and HLA in healthy donors. The protocol was immunoSEQ multiplex PCR, while the TCRdb copy is restricted to in-frame clones and leaves out a portion. The sample yields about 150,000 clones, around four fifths seen once. The sequencing sample was made of PBMCs. Receptors originate from a man aged 18 to 30 in good health and CMV-seronegative. Both conserved end residues are part of each CDR3. The order of the fields is V gene, clone size, D gene, J gene, CDR3 protein, CDR3 DNA. D genes are given only for firm matches. The size of a clone is reported for some rows only, either as once, few or many, or as a class for expanded clones.

>TRBV5-4|.|.|TRBJ2-7
CASSLPGGYEQYF
TGTGCCAGCAGCTTACCCGGGGGTTACGAGCAGTACTTC
>TRBV2|.|.|TRBJ1-2
CASSGSRRSGPEPYGYTF
TGTGCCAGCAGTGGCTCCCGCCGGTCAGGGCCAGAGCCCTATGGCTACACCTTC
>TRBV4-1|.|.|TRBJ2-5
CASSQAIRQEQETQYF
TGCGCCAGCAGCCAAGCTATAAGACAGGAGCAAGAGACCCAGTACTTC
>TRBV7-8|.|TRBD1|TRBJ1-2
CASSISPGTGGDGYTF
TGTGCCAGCAGCATCAGTCCCGGGACAGGGGGCGATGGCTACACCTTC
>TRBV14|.|.|TRBJ2-7
CASSPGKASSDEQYF
TGTGCCAGCAGCCCCGGGAAGGCTTCAAGCGACGAGCAGTACTTC
>TRBV6-1|.|.|TRBJ1-1
CASSEGGTEAFF
TGTGCCAGCAGTGAGGGAGGGACTGAAGCTTTCTTT
>TRBV6-5|.|.|TRBJ1-1
CASSPREDTEAFF
TGTGCCAGCAGTCCCAGGGAGGACACTGAAGCTTTCTTT
>TRBV28|.|.|TRBJ2-2
CASSLGMRSGELFF
TGTGCCAGCAGTTTAGGAATGCGGTCCGGGGAGCTGTTTTTT
>TRBV7-9|.|TRBD2|TRBJ2-1
CASSLVLPGGEQFF
TGTGCCAGCAGCTTAGTCCTCCCGGGGGGTGAGCAGTTCTTC
>TRBV9|.|.|TRBJ1-6
CASSAELTTRSYNSPLHF
TGTGCCAGCAGTGCCGAGCTGACCACTAGGTCCTATAATTCACCCCTCCACTTT
>TRBV29-1|.|TRBD1|TRBJ1-6
CSVGAGGTSPLHF
TGCAGCGTTGGGGCAGGGGGCACTTCACCCCTCCACTTT
>TRBV7-9|.|TRBD1|TRBJ1-2
CASSSNSNRGSNYGYTF
TGTGCCAGCAGCTCGAATTCTAACAGGGGATCTAACTATGGCTACACCTTC
>TRBV7-2|.|TRBD2|TRBJ2-5
CASSLVWSVLAGGQETQYF
TGTGCCAGCAGCTTAGTCTGGTCTGTCCTAGCGGGAGGGCAAGAGACCCAGTACTTC
>TRBV6-6|.|TRBD2|TRBJ2-7
CATGGGGGYEQYF
TGTGCCACGGGCGGGGGGGGAGGCTACGAGCAGTACTTC
>TRBV28|.|.|TRBJ2-7
CASSLLNTRGLLEQYF
TGTGCCAGCAGTTTACTCAACACCAGGGGCCTCCTCGAGCAGTACTTC
>TRBV5-6|.|TRBD2|TRBJ2-2
CASSFPGLAAGELFF
TGTGCCAGCAGCTTTCCGGGACTAGCGGCCGGTGAGCTGTTTTTT
>TRBV5-4|.|TRBD2|TRBJ2-7
CASSSNIGTSGFSREQYF
TGTGCCAGCAGCTCAAATATCGGGACTAGCGGTTTTTCTAGAGAGCAGTACTTC
>TRBV4-3|.|TRBD2|TRBJ2-1
CASSQDRAGGAYNEQFF
TGCGCCAGCAGCCAAGACCGAGCGGGAGGGGCATACAATGAGCAGTTCTTC
>TRBV6-5|.|.|TRBJ2-7
CASKEGSSYEQYF
TGTGCCAGCAAGGAGGGGAGCTCCTACGAGCAGTACTTC
>TRBV7-8|.|TRBD1|TRBJ1-4
CASRASLSPGGNIEKLFF
TGTGCCAGCAGGGCATCTCTTTCCCCAGGGGGCAACATTGAAAAACTGTTTTTT
>TRBV9|once|TRBD1|TRBJ2-7
CASSVLGQGAGEQYF
TGTGCCAGCAGCGTGCTGGGACAGGGGGCGGGGGAGCAGTACTTC
>TRBV5-1|few|.|TRBJ2-3
CASSLAQQVDTQYF
TGCGCCAGCAGCTTGGCCCAGCAGGTAGATACGCAGTATTTT
>TRBV5-1|.|TRBD2|TRBJ2-1
CASRPLAGYNNEQFF
TGCGCCAGCAGACCATTAGCGGGATACAACAATGAGCAGTTCTTC
>TRBV15|.|.|TRBJ2-1
CATSPRQGLVFVDEQFF
TGTGCCACCAGCCCGAGACAGGGACTAGTTTTTGTGGATGAGCAGTTCTTC
>TRBV15|.|.|TRBJ2-7
CATSREPVEGEQYF
TGTGCCACCAGCAGAGAACCGGTCGAGGGAGAGCAGTACTTC
>TRBV5-4|.|TRBD2|TRBJ2-5
CASSLGLAGNQETQYF
TGTGCCAGCAGCCTGGGACTAGCGGGGAACCAAGAGACCCAGTACTTC
>TRBV7-9|.|.|TRBJ2-7
CASSDRDTPYEQYF
TGTGCCAGCAGCGACCGGGACACCCCCTACGAGCAGTACTTC
>TRBV5-4|.|TRBD2|TRBJ2-1
CASSLAGGAGAVGVF
TGTGCCAGCAGCTTGGCCGGGGGAGCGGGAGCGGTTGGTGTCTTC
>TRBV5-1|.|.|TRBJ2-2
CASSPAAGQTGELFF
TGCGCCAGCAGCCCGGCCGCGGGACAGACCGGGGAGCTGTTTTTT
>TRBV7-9|.|.|TRBJ1-5
CASSTTKAEPQHF
TGTGCCAGCAGTACTACGAAGGCGGAGCCCCAGCATTTT
>TRBV30|.|.|TRBJ1-4
CAWSNLTEKLFF
TGTGCCTGGAGTAACCTGACAGAAAAACTGTTTTTT
>TRBV10-3|.|.|TRBJ2-7
CAIGGTYEQYF
TGTGCCATCGGGGGGACGTACGAGCAGTACTTC
>TRBV4-3|few|.|TRBJ2-7
CASSQDRGREEQYF
TGCGCCAGCAGCCAAGATAGGGGGAGGGAAGAGCAGTACTTC
>TRBV15|.|.|TRBJ1-5
CATSPTGSNQPQHF
TGTGCCACCAGTCCTACAGGGAGCAATCAGCCCCAGCATTTT
>TRBV5-6|.|TRBD1|TRBJ1-5
CASSFFDRANQPQHF
TGTGCCAGCAGCTTCTTTGACAGGGCGAATCAGCCCCAGCATTTT
>TRBV28|.|.|TRBJ1-5
CASSRPWGGGSQPQHF
TGTGCCAGCAGTCGCCCATGGGGGGGAGGTAGTCAGCCCCAGCATTTT
>TRBV4-2|.|.|TRBJ1-2
CASSQVPGALYGYTF
TGTGCCAGCAGCCAAGTTCCAGGGGCCCTTTATGGCTACACCTTC
>TRBV28|once|.|TRBJ2-1
CASSPVSHYNEQFF
TGTGCCAGCAGTCCCGTAAGCCACTACAATGAGCAGTTCTTC
>TRBV28|.|TRBD1|TRBJ1-2
CASSSDSTGADYGYTF
TGTGCCAGCAGTTCCGACTCGACAGGGGCGGACTATGGCTACACCTTC
>TRBV2|.|TRBD1|TRBJ1-3
CATLGQGRHTIYF
TGTGCCACACTAGGACAGGGGAGACACACCATATATTTT
>TRBV5-1|.|.|TRBJ2-2
CASSPDFYTGELFF
TGCGCCAGCAGCCCGGACTTTTACACCGGGGAGCTGTTTTTT
>TRBV28|.|.|TRBJ1-5
CASTTTGLGENQPQHF
TGTGCCAGCACCACAACAGGGCTAGGGGAGAATCAGCCCCAGCATTTT
>TRBV15|.|TRBD1|TRBJ1-2
CATSRTGNYGYTF
TGTGCCACCAGCAGGACAGGGAACTATGGCTACACCTTC
>TRBV29-1|many|.|TRBJ1-1
CSAQGGATEAFF
TGCAGCGCACAGGGAGGGGCCACTGAAGCTTTCTTT
>TRBV27|once|.|TRBJ2-7
CAPKESGSYEQYF
TGTGCCCCCAAGGAATCCGGGTCCTACGAGCAGTACTTC
>TRBV28|few|TRBD1|TRBJ1-6
CASREGATNSPLHF
TGTGCCAGCAGAGAGGGGGCCACGAATTCACCCCTCCACTTT
>TRBV18|.|TRBD2|TRBJ2-3
CASSPRTSGKGDTQYF
TGTGCCAGCTCACCTCGCACTAGCGGGAAAGGAGATACGCAGTATTTT
>TRBV18|.|TRBD1|TRBJ1-1
CASSPLRDRGGNTEAFF
TGTGCCAGCTCACCACTCCGGGACAGGGGAGGAAACACTGAAGCTTTCTTT
>TRBV15|few|TRBD1|TRBJ1-1
CATSRTGLNTEAFF
TGTGCCACCTCTAGGACAGGACTGAACACTGAAGCTTTCTTT
>TRBV7-8|.|TRBD1|TRBJ1-1
CASSFPGQGYLNTEAFF
TGTGCCAGCAGCTTCCCGGGACAGGGATACTTGAACACTGAAGCTTTCTTT
>TRBV10-2|.|.|TRBJ1-5
CASSESSLNQPQHF
TGCGCCAGCAGTGAGTCCTCCTTAAATCAGCCCCAGCATTTT
>TRBV7-3|.|TRBD2|TRBJ2-1
CASSPSGRVGNEQFF
TGTGCCAGCAGCCCTAGCGGGAGAGTGGGCAATGAGCAGTTCTTC
>TRBV28|few|TRBD1|TRBJ1-2
CASLPGTDNYGYTF
TGTGCCAGCCTCCCCGGGACAGACAACTATGGCTACACCTTC
>TRBV5-4|few|TRBD2|TRBJ2-3
CASSFGIAGSGDTQYF
TGTGCCAGCAGCTTTGGCATAGCGGGCTCCGGGGATACGCAGTATTTT
>TRBV7-8|.|.|TRBJ1-2
CASSLGAGGLFSGYTF
TGTGCCAGCAGCTTAGGGGCGGGGGGTTTGTTCTCTGGCTACACCTTC
>TRBV11-3|.|.|TRBJ2-2
CASSQSQTTGELFF
TGTGCCAGCAGTCAGTCCCAAACCACCGGGGAGCTGTTTTTT
>TRBV6-1|.|.|TRBJ2-7
CASRALRTGEQYF
TGTGCCAGCAGGGCCCTCAGGACTGGAGAGCAGTACTTC